This TCR beta chain emerged from a study of shared clonotypes between healthy human individuals. This table comes from immunoSEQ multiplex PCR, and its TCRdb copy is limited to in-frame clones, with some not included. The sample consists of 2 million to 2.5 million clones, 90% to 95% of them appearing once. The CDR3 contains 13 residues. V dropped 3 bases and J dropped 2 bases, with 8 bases sitting between them. The germline V gene encodes CDR1 SGHRS and CDR2 YFSETQ. The origin of this receptor is a man aged 18 to 29 in good health. Some clones in this sample may be carry-over from other donors' samples. The specimen sequenced was naive CD4+ T cells from PBMCs. Described subset: CD45RA+ positively selected. The chain couples TRBV5-1 to TRBJ2-5, with D hard to call. CDR3 DNA: TGCGCCAGCAGCTCCTACTATCAAGAGACCCAGTACTTC. This encodes CASSSYYQETQYF.